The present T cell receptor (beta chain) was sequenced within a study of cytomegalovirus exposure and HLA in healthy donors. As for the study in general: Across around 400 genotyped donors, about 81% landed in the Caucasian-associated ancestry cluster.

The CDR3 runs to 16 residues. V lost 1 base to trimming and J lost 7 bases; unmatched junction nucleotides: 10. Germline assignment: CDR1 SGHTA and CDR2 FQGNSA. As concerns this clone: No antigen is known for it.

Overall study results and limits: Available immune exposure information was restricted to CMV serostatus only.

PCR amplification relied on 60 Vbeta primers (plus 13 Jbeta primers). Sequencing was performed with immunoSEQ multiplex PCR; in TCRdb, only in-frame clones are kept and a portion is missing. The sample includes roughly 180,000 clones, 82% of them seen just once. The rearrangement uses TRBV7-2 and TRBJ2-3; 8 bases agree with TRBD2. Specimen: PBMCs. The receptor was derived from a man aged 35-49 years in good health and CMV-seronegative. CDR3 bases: TGTGCCAGCAGCTTAGGGTCGGGAGGGCCATTATATACGCAGTATTTT. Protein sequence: CASSLGSGGPLYTQYF.